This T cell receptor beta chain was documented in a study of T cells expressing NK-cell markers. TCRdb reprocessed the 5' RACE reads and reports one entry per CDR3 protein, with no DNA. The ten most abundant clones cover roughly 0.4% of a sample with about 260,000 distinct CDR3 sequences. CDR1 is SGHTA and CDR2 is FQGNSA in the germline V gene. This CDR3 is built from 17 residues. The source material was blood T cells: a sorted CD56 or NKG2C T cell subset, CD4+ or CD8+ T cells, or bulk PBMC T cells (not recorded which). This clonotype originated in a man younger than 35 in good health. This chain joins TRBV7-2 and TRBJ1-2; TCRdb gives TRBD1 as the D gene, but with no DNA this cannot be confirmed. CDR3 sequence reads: CASSVDSGQAVNYGYTF.